This entry lists 15 T cell receptor beta chains sequenced from one sample in a study of cytomegalovirus exposure and HLA in healthy donors. The PCR made use of 60 Vbeta and 13 Jbeta primers. Only in-frame clones appear in the TCRdb table, and some are missing; sequencing was by immunoSEQ multiplex PCR. The profile covers approximately 160,000 clones, with around 65% appearing a single time and 2.8% taken by the ten largest. The sequencing sample was made of PBMCs. The receptors shown here come from a woman in her thirties or forties in good health and CMV-seropositive.

The chain links TRBV6-5 to TRBJ1-4; weak D call: TRBD1 (6 bases). The V and J ends lost 2 bases and 8 bases respectively, with 9 bases between them. This CDR3 has 13 amino acids. From germline, CDR1 is MNHEY and CDR2 SVGAGI. CDR3 nucleotides: TGTGCCAGCAGTTACAAACAGGGCGAAAAACTGTTTTTT. As protein: CASSYKQGEKLFF.

CDR3 region: CASSLSGLAGAQETQYF. CDR3 bases: TGTGCCAGCAGCTTAAGTGGGCTAGCGGGGGCCCAAGAGACCCAGTACTTC. This chain uses TRBV7-3 with TRBJ2-5, with 10 bases identical to TRBD2. This CDR3 is built from 17 residues. Germline values: CDR1 SGHTA, CDR2 FQGTGA. V lost 1 base and J lost 1; bases outside the gene matches: 6.

V gene TRBV7-8 combines with J gene TRBJ2-5; TRBD1 might be the D (6 bases). Germline-derived CDR1 and CDR2 are SGHVS and FQNEAQ. V was pared by 2 bases and J by 4 bases, with 11 bases between. The CDR3 length is 14 residues. CDR3 sequence (DNA): TGTGCCAGCAGCTTATCAAGGACAGCAGAGACCCAGTACTTC. The encoded protein is CASSLSRTAETQYF.

Remarks on this clone: The junction departs from germline at one end; a sequencing error may be responsible. This rearrangement joins TRBV6-5 to TRBJ1-2; the D gene is possibly TRBD1 (5 bases). This CDR3 region has 13 residues. Germline lookup yields CDR1 MNHEY and CDR2 SVGAGI. In nucleotides, the CDR3 is TGTGCCAGCAGTTACGAAACAGGAGATGGCTACCCCTTC. This codes for CASSYETGDGYPF.

The gene calls are TRBV6-5 and TRBJ2-7; tentative D call: TRBD1 (6 bases). V lost 6 bases, J lost 1 base, and 16 bases lay in between. The germline gives CDR1 MNHEY, CDR2 SVGAGI. CDR3 length: 15 residues. In nucleotides, the CDR3 is TGTGCCAGCAGAGGTTCGGACAGAATTTCCTACGAGCAGTACTTC. This gives the protein CASRGSDRISYEQYF.

On this clone itself: Sequence at one end of the junction differs from germline and may be a read error. CDR3 DNA: TGTGCCAGCAGATCCAACAGGGGCAATCAGCCCCAGAATTTT. Encoded protein: CASRSNRGNQPQNF. This chain uses TRBV6-5 with TRBJ1-5; 7 positions agree with TRBD1. This CDR3 spans 14 amino acids. CDR1 and CDR2 (germline): MNHEY, SVGAGI.

The V call is TRBV7-2, the J call TRBJ2-7; the D gene is possibly TRBD2 (7 bases). V lost 5 bases and J 1 base, leaving 15 bases between the germline ends. The CDR3 length is 15 residues. Germline loops: CDR1 SGHTA, CDR2 FQGNSA. The CDR3 DNA follows: TGTGCCAGCAGCAACGGACTAGGGGGATCCTACGAGCAGTACTTC. Protein: CASSNGLGGSYEQYF.

This clone was recorded a few times. The gene calls are TRBV5-1 and TRBJ1-3; D is ambiguous. The V and J ends lost 3 bases and 4 bases respectively, with 8 bases between them. Germline CDR1 and CDR2: SGHRS and YFSETQ. The CDR3 length is 13 residues. The CDR3 bases are TGCGCCAGCAGCTCCCAACAGGGAAACACCATATATTTT. It encodes CASSSQQGNTIYF.

The V call is TRBV5-1, the J call TRBJ1-2; D may be TRBD1 (5 bases). The germline V gene has CDR1 SGHRS and CDR2 YFSETQ. The CDR3 length is 14 residues. The V and J ends lost 6 bases and 4 bases respectively, with 16 bases between them. This CDR3 is CASTQLEGSYGYTF. CDR3 nucleotide sequence: TGCGCCAGCACCCAATTGGAGGGGAGCTATGGCTACACCTTC.

The chain carries TRBV9 and TRBJ2-3; perhaps TRBD1 as D (5 bases). From germline, CDR1 is SGDLS and CDR2 YYNGEE. This CDR3 contains 13 residues. The V and J ends lost 2 bases and 5 bases respectively, with 9 bases between them. CDR3 sequence reads: CASSVDRKDTQYF. CDR3 nucleotide sequence: TGTGCCAGCAGCGTCGACAGAAAAGATACGCAGTATTTT.

The J gene is TRBJ2-5, the V gene TRBV18; tentatively, D is TRBD2 (6 bases). Germline V gene data show CDR1 as KGHSH and CDR2 as LQKENI. V was pared by 2 bases and J by 1 base, with 17 bases between. The CDR3 runs to 17 residues. CDR3 DNA: TGTGCCAGCTCACCAATTGCGGTAGCGGAAATCCAAGAGACCCAGTACTTC. The encoded protein is CASSPIAVAEIQETQYF.

This rearrangement joins TRBV6-6 to TRBJ2-2; D might be TRBD2 (6 bases). This CDR3 spans 13 amino acids. V was clipped by 6 bases and J by 5 bases, with 10 bases between them. The V gene's germline CDR1 is MNHNY and CDR2 SVGAGI (reference sequence). The CDR3 spells CASRAGWTGELFF. The CDR3 DNA is TGTGCCAGCAGGGCGGGATGGACCGGGGAGCTGTTTTTT.

The chain uses TRBV4-3 and TRBJ2-4, with D possibly TRBD1 on 6 matching bases. The ends were cut back, 0 bases at V and 1 base at J, with 13 bases in the middle. The CDR3 runs 17 residues. CDR1 is LGHNA and CDR2 is YSLEER in the germline V gene. The CDR3 DNA is TGCGCCAGCAGCCAAGACGCAGGGGTGGGGGCCAAAAACATTCAGTACTTC. Its protein product is CASSQDAGVGAKNIQYF.

This rearrangement joins TRBV10-1 to TRBJ1-2; 10 bases are shared with TRBD1. Per the germline V gene, CDR1 is WNHNN and CDR2 is SYGVQD (reference sequence). The CDR3 has 16 residues. V lost 6 bases, J lost 6 bases, and 13 bases stayed unmatched. The CDR3 protein is CASSPRGGQGKDGYTF. The CDR3 DNA reads TGCGCCAGCAGCCCTCGAGGGGGACAGGGGAAAGATGGCTACACCTTC.

V is TRBV27 and J is TRBJ2-7; 7 bases match TRBD1. CDR3 size: 14 residues. Germline CDR1 MNHEY, CDR2 SMNVEV (reference sequence). Losses at the gene ends were 1 base for V and 1 base for J; bases not matched to a gene: 1. The CDR3 DNA reads TGTGCCAGCAGTTTATGGGGACAGTCCTACGAGCAGTACTTC. It translates to CASSLWGQSYEQYF.